This T cell receptor beta chain is drawn from a study of blood T cell repertoires in COVID-19. Overall study: The United States, Italy and Spain were the sources of the acute and convalescent COVID-19 samples. PBMCs, B-cell-depleted T cells, or T cells provided the cDNA or gDNA that made up the material.

Trimming pared 6 bases from V and 4 bases from J, leaving 8 bases between. Germline CDR1 reads SGDLS; CDR2 reads YYNGEE. CDR3 length: 13 residues. Study processing details: Amplification of reference gene primers provided the estimated nucleated cell counts. Profiling relied on immunoSEQ multiplex PCR, and the TCRdb table lists in-frame clones only, not all of them. The V and J calls and clone size are taken from that table; D and trimming were inferred from the DNA. The sample lists over 70,000 clones, 75% to 90% seen once, with roughly 11% in the top ten. The source is an elderly man with acute or convalescent COVID-19. This chain uses TRBV9 with TRBJ1-6; unclear D gene. Sequencing used peripheral blood. DNA for the CDR3: TGTGCCAGCACCGAGGGTTATAATTCACCCCTCCACTTT. It translates to CASTEGYNSPLHF.